The 18 T cell receptor beta chains listed next were all sequenced from one sample in a study of T-cell memory formation after mild COVID-19. TCRdb used MiXCR to reprocess the 5' RACE reads, holding one entry per CDR3 protein. The sample lists 350,000 to 500,000 distinct CDR3 sequences, roughly 18% occurring once. The sequenced sample consisted of PBMCs or a T cell subset sorted from them (not recorded which). The receptor set was obtained from a man younger than 30 who had mild COVID-19 (a few samples of this study predate the infection). Cell type and time point are not known.

This chain links TRBV4-1 with TRBJ1-5; perhaps TRBD1 as D (6 bases). The CDR3 runs 16 residues. Germline V gene sequence: CDR1 MGHRA, CDR2 YSYEKL. The V end lost 3 bases, the J end lost 2 bases, and 14 bases lay between the germline ends. The CDR3 DNA sequence: TGCGCCAGCAGCCAGGGCCCAGGGGCTGGCAATCAGCCCCAGCATTTT. Translated: CASSQGPGAGNQPQHF.

A few counts support this clonotype. The rearrangement joins TRBV9 to TRBJ2-5; D ambiguous. V lost 3 bases, J lost 3 bases, and 9 bases lay in between. Germline CDR1 SGDLS, CDR2 YYNGEE. The CDR3 length is 13 residues. CDR3 sequence (DNA): TGTGCCAGCAGCGCAAGTCCGGAAGAGACCCAGTACTTC. The encoded protein is CASSASPEETQYF.

The genes are TRBV14 and TRBJ2-7; possibly TRBD1 for D (6 bases). V was shortened by 6 bases and J by 1 base, with 19 bases between the two germline ends. Germline loops: CDR1 SGHDN, CDR2 FVKESK. The CDR3 contains 16 residues. CDR3 in amino acids: CASRPHQGKGSYEQYF. As DNA, the CDR3 is TGTGCCAGCAGACCACACCAGGGGAAGGGGTCCTACGAGCAGTACTTC. Using reference TRBV14 and TRBJ2-7 for the parts outside the CDR3, the full variable domain is EAGVTQFPSHSVIEKGQTVTLRCDPISGHDNLYWYRRVMGKEIKFLLHFVKESKQDESGMPNNRFLAERTGGTYSTLKVQPAELEDSGVYFCASRPHQGKGSYEQYFGPGTRLTVT.

This clonotype was seen only a few times. The chain links TRBV5-4 to TRBJ1-2; the match to TRBD1 covers 7 bases. Germline V lookup: CDR1 SGHNT, CDR2 YYREEE (reference sequence). The length of the CDR3 is 15 residues. V dropped 5 bases and J dropped 5; count of bases not matched to a gene: 12. CDR3 sequence (DNA): TGTGCCAGCAGTTTTTACAGGGGAGGTAGTTATGGCTACACCTTC. Protein: CASSFYRGGSYGYTF.

This clonotype occurred once. The chain couples TRBV11-2 to TRBJ1-2; D is unresolved. The CDR3 consists of 13 residues. Trimming pared 6 bases from V and 3 bases from J, leaving 11 bases between. Per the germline V gene, CDR1 is SGHAT and CDR2 is FQNNGV. DNA of the CDR3: TGTGCCAGCAGACCTATTGGCGACTATGGCTACACCTTC. Protein: CASRPIGDYGYTF.

This clonotype was recorded a few times. This chain uses TRBV19 with TRBJ2-3, with 8 positions matching TRBD1. The V gene end was trimmed by 3 bases and the J gene end by 1 base; junction bases not matched to a gene: 3. The germline gives CDR1 LNHDA, CDR2 SQIVND (reference sequence). This CDR3 spans 15 amino acids. CDR3 residues: CASSITGQGTDTQYF. The CDR3 DNA reads as TGTGCCAGTAGTATTACGGGACAGGGCACAGATACGCAGTATTTT.

Written as DNA, the CDR3 is TGTGCCAGCAGCTCTCCGCGCGGGGACACTAGCACAGATACGCAGTATTTT. It encodes CASSSPRGDTSTDTQYF. The V and J genes are TRBV7-9 and TRBJ2-3; D tentatively fits TRBD1 or TRBD2 (6 bases each). The V end was cut by 4 bases, the J end by 0 bases, with 17 bases between. This CDR3 region has 17 residues. Looked up from germline, CDR1 is SEHNR and CDR2 is FQNEAQ (reference sequence). Full variable domain (outside the CDR3, taken from reference TRBV7-9 and TRBJ2-3): DTGVSQNPRHKITKRGQNVTFRCDPISEHNRLYWYRQTLGQGPEFLTYFQNEAQLEKSRLLSDRFSAERPKGSFSTLEIQRTEQGDSAMYLCASSSPRGDTSTDTQYFGPGTRLTVL.

This clonotype was counted only a few times. This chain links TRBV7-8 with TRBJ2-3; the D is unclear. The CDR3 is made up of 15 amino acids. Per the germline V gene, CDR1 is SGHVS and CDR2 is FQNEAQ. V was clipped by 3 bases and J by 4 bases, with 14 bases between them. CDR3 region: CASSFGISGADTQYF. For the CDR3, the DNA is TGTGCCAGCAGCTTTGGGATCTCCGGTGCAGATACGCAGTATTTT.

This rearrangement joins TRBV27 to TRBJ1-1, with D unresolved. V shed 5 bases and J shed 1 base, with 11 bases lying between them. The CDR3 consists of 14 residues. Germline V lookup: CDR1 MNHEY, CDR2 SMNVEV (reference sequence). The CDR3 nucleotides are TGTGCCAGCAGTCCCCAAGCAAGGAACACTGAAGCTTTCTTT. Translating it yields CASSPQARNTEAFF.

This clonotype was observed at least ten times. The V call is TRBV18, the J call TRBJ1-2; D unresolved. Germline lookup yields CDR1 KGHSH and CDR2 LQKENI. V dropped 3 bases and J dropped 4 bases, with 9 bases sitting between them. The CDR3 is 13 residues long. This CDR3 is CASSPDRSYGYTF. DNA of the CDR3: TGTGCCAGCTCACCCGATCGGTCCTATGGCTACACCTTC.

V is TRBV27 and J is TRBJ2-7; D is uncertain. The V gene lost 3 bases and the J gene lost 5 bases, with 11 bases spanning the gap. Germline CDR1 MNHEY, CDR2 SMNVEV (reference sequence). This CDR3 is 13 amino acids long. The CDR3 spells CASSFSRSHEQYV. CDR3 nucleotides: TGTGCCAGCAGTTTTTCCAGGTCTCACGAGCAGTACGTC.

V gene TRBV9 combines with J gene TRBJ1-2; TRBD1 is a possible D gene (5 bases). Looked up from germline, CDR1 is SGDLS and CDR2 is YYNGEE. CDR3 length: 13 amino acids. The V end lost 3 bases, the J end lost 2 bases, and 8 bases lay between the germline ends. CDR3 sequence (DNA): TGTGCCAGCAGCGCCCGACAGAACTATGGCTACACCTTC. This translates into CASSARQNYGYTF.

This clonotype was detected a few times. This chain links TRBV10-3 with TRBJ2-3; D might be TRBD1 (5 bases). The germline CDR1 and CDR2 sequences are ENHRY and SYGVKD. This CDR3 region has 16 residues. Trimming removed 4 bases at V and 3 bases at J, with 17 bases between. The CDR3 region is CAISGTPGPKTDTQYF. The CDR3 region has the DNA TGTGCCATCAGTGGCACCCCAGGGCCGAAGACAGATACGCAGTATTTT.

This clonotype was detected only a few times. The genes are TRBV20-1 and TRBJ2-5; D ambiguous. Trimming cost V 3 bases and J 1 base, with 9 bases left between them. CDR1 and CDR2 (germline): DFQATT, SNEGSKA (reference sequence). The length of the CDR3 is 13 residues. CDR3 DNA: TGCAGTGCTAGGAGGCCGTCCCAAGAGACCCAGTACTTC. The encoded protein is CSARRPSQETQYF.

This chain connects TRBV4-1 to TRBJ2-7; a possible D gene is TRBD1 (5 bases). V lost 4 bases and J 7 bases, leaving 23 bases between the germline ends. Germline V gene data show CDR1 as MGHRA and CDR2 as YSYEKL. The CDR3 covers 16 residues. CDR3 nucleotide sequence: TGCGCCAGCAGCCCCACCCCCGGCATAACAGGATGGGAGCAGTACTTC. The encoded protein is CASSPTPGITGWEQYF.

The J gene is TRBJ2-1, the V gene TRBV7-2, with D perhaps TRBD2 (6 bases). Per the germline V gene, CDR1 is SGHTA and CDR2 is FQGNSA. The CDR3 spans 13 residues. V lost 5 bases and J lost 9, with 14 bases in between. As DNA, the CDR3 is TGTGCCAGCAGCACCGGGAGCGTAGGTGAGCAGTTCTTC. Translating it yields CASSTGSVGEQFF.

The gene calls are TRBV3-1 and TRBJ2-1; TRBD2 might be the D (5 bases). CDR3 size: 16 residues. V was clipped by 1 base and J by 5 bases, with 15 bases between them. CDR1 and CDR2 (germline): LGHDT, YNNKEL (reference sequence). Here the CDR3 DNA reads TGTGCCAGCAGCCAAGTAACGGCTGCGAGGGACAATGAGCAGTTCTTC. Its translation is CASSQVTAARDNEQFF.

In this sample, this clonotype turned up a few times. J is TRBJ1-2 and V is TRBV20-1; weak D call: TRBD1 (5 bases). In germline, CDR1 is DFQATT, CDR2 SNEGSKA (reference sequence). V was shortened by 0 bases and J by 2 bases, with 7 bases between the two germline ends. The CDR3 contains 13 residues. DNA of the CDR3: TGCAGTGCTAGAGAGGGGCTAAACTATGGCTACACCTTC. Its protein is CSAREGLNYGYTF.